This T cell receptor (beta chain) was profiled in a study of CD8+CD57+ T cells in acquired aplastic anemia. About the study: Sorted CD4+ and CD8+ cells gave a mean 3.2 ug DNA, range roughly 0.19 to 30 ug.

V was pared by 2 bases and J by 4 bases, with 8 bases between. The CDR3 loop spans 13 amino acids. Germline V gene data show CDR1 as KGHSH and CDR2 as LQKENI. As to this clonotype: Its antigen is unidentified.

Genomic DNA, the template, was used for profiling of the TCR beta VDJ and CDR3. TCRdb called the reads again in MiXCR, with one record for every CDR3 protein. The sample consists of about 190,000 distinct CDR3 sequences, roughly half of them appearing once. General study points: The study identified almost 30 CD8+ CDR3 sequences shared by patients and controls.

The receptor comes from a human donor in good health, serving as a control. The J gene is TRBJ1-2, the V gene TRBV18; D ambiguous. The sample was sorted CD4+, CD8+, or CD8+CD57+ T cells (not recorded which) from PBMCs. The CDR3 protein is CASSPERVYGYTF. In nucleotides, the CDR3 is TGTGCCAGCTCACCAGAGCGAGTCTATGGCTACACCTTC. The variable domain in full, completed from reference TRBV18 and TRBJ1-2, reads NAGVMQNPRHLVRRRGQEARLRCSPMKGHSHVYWYRQLPEEGLKFMVYLQKENIIDESGMPKERFSAEFPKEGPSILRIQQVVRGDSAAYFCASSPERVYGYTFGSGTRLTVV.